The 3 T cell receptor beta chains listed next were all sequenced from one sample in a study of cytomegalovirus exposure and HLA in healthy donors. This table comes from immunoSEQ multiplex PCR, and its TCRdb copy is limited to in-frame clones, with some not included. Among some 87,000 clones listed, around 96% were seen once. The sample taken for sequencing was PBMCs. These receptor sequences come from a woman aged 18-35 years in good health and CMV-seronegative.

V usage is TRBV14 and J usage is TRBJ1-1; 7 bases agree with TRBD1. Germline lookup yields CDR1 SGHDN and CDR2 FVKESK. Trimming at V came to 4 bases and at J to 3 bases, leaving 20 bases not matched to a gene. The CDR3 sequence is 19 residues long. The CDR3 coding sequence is TGTGCCAGCAGCCTAATCCGGGACAGTCAGGCGCTCATGGACACTGAAGCTTTCTTT. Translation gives CASSLIRDSQALMDTEAFF. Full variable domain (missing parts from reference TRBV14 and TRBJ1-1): EAGVTQFPSHSVIEKGQTVTLRCDPISGHDNLYWYRRVMGKEIKFLLHFVKESKQDESGMPNNRFLAERTGGTYSTLKVQPAELEDSGVYFCASSLIRDSQALMDTEAFFGQGTRLTVV.

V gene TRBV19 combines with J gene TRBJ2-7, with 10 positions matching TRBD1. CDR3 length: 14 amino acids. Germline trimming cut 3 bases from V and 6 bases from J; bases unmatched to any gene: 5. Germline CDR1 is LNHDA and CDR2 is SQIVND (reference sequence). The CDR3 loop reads CASSIAGQGGEQYF. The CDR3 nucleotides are TGTGCCAGTAGTATCGCAGGACAGGGGGGCGAGCAGTACTTC.

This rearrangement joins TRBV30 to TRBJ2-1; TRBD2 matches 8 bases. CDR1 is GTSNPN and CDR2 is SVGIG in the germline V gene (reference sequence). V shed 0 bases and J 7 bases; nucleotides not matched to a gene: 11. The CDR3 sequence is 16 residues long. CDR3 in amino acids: CAWSVLSSGFGNEQFF. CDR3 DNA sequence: TGTGCCTGGAGTGTACTTTCTAGCGGGTTTGGGAATGAGCAGTTCTTC.